This T cell receptor (beta chain) originates from a study of low-dose radiotherapy and immunotherapy resistance in tumors. In the study overall: Cohort 1 was treated with 0.5 Gy per fraction at 2-week intervals, amounting to 6.5 Gy overall. It was 1 Gy per fraction every two weeks that Cohort 2 received, adding up to 13 Gy over 26 weeks. Once cycle 1 day 1 began, patients took oral aspirin 300 mg daily for four cycles.

TRAV and TRBV primers primed cDNA for both TCRalpha and TCRbeta. For amplifying TCRs, the PCR ran for around 20 cycles with Phusion, which was used together with a constant-region primer and the adapter on the V primers. TCRdb reprocessed the reads via MiXCR and lists one record per CDR3 protein. The sample includes tens of thousands of distinct CDR3 sequences, roughly a sixth of them seen just once. This clonotype was detected many times. J was trimmed by 1 base and V by 5 bases; bases with no gene match: 5. CDR3 length: 15 residues. Germline V lookup: CDR1 SEHNR, CDR2 FQNEAQ (reference sequence). The time point was: before trial treatment. Eligible patients had advanced solid tumors lacking tumor-infiltrating lymphocytes.

The V and J genes are TRBV7-9 and TRBJ1-2; 9 bases align to TRBD1. This specimen consisted of PBMCs, obtained before treatment. The TCR comes from a male donor with prostate cancer. CDR3 sequence reads: CASSLGQGSNYGYTF. The CDR3 DNA follows: TGTGCCAGCAGCCTCGGACAGGGGAGTAACTATGGCTACACCTTC.